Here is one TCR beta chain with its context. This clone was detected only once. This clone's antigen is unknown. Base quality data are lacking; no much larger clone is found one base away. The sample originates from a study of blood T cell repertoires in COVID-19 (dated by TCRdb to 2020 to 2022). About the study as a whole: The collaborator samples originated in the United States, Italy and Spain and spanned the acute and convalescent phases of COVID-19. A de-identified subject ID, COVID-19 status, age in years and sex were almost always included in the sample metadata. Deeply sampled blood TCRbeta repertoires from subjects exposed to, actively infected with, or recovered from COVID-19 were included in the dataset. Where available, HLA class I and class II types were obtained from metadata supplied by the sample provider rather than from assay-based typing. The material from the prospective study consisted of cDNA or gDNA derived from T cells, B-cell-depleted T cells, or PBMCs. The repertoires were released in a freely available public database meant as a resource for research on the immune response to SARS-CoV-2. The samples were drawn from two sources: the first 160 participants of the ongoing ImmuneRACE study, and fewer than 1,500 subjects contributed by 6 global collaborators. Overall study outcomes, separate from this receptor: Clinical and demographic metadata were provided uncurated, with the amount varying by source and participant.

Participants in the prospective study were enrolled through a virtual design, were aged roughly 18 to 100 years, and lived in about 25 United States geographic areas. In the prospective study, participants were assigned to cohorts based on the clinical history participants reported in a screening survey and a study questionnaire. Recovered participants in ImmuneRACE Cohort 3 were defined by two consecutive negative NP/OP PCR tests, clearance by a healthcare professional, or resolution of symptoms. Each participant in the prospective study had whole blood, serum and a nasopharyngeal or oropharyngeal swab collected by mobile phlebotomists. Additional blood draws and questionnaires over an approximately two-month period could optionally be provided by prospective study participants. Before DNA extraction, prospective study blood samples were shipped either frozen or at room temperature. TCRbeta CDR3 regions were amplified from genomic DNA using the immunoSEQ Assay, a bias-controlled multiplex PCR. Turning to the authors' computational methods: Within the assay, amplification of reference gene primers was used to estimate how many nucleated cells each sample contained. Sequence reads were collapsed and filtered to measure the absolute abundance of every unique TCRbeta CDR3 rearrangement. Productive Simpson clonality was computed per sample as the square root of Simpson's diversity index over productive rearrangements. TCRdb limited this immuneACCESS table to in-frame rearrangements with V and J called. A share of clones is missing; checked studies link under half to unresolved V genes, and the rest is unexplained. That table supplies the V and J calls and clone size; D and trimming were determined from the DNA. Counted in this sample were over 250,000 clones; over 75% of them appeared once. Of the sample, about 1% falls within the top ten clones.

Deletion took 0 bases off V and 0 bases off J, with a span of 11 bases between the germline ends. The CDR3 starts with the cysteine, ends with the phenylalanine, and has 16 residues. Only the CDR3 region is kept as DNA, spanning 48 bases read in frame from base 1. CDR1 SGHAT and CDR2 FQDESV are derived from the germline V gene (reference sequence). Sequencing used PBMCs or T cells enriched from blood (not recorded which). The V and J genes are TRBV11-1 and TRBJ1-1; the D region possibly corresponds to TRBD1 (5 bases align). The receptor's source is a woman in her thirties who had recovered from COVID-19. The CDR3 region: CASSLAGQPMNTEAFF. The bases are TGTGCCAGCAGCTTAGCGGGGCAGCCTATGAACACTGAAGCTTTCTTT.